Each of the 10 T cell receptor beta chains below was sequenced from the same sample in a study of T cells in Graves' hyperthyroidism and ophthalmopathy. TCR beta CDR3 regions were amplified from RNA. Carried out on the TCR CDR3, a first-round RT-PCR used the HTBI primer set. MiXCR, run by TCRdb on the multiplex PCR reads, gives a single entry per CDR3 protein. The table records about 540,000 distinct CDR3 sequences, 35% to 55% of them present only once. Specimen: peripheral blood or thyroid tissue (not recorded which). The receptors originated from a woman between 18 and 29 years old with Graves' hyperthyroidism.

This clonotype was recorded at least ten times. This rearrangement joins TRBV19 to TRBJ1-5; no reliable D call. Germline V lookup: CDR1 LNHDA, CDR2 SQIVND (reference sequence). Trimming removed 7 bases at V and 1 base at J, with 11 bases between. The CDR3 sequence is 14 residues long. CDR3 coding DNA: TGTGCCAGTACCGGGCGAGGGAGCAATCAGCCCCAGCATTTT. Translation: CASTGRGSNQPQHF.

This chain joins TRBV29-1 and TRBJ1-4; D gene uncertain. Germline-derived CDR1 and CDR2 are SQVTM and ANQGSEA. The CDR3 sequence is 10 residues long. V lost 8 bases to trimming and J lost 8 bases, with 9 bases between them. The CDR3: CSLVGEKLFF. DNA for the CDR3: TGCAGCTTGGTCGGGGAAAAACTGTTTTTT.

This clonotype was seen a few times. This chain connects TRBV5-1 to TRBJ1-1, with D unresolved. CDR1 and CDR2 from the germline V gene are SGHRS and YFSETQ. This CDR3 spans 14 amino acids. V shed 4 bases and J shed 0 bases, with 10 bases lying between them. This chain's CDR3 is CASSGRGVNTEAFF. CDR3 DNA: TGCGCCAGCAGCGGCCGTGGGGTGAACACTGAAGCTTTCTTT.

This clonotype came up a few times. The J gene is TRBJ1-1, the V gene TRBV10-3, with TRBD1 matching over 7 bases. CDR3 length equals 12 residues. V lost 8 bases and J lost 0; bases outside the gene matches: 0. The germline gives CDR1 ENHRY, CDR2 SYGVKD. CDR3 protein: CAIGTVNTEAFF. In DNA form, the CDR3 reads TGTGCCATCGGGACAGTGAACACTGAAGCTTTCTTT.

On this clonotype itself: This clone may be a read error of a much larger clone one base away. The CDR3 sequence: CSVALGQGVTYEQYF. CDR3 sequence (DNA): TGCAGCGTCGCATTGGGACAGGGGGTGACCTACGAGCAGTACTTC. The gene calls are TRBV29-1 and TRBJ2-7, with 11 bases lining up with TRBD1. Germline loops: CDR1 SQVTM, CDR2 ANQGSEA. The ends lost 6 bases at V and 2 bases at J; junction bases unmatched: 9. The CDR3 runs to 15 residues.

The DNA for the CDR3 is TGTGCCAGCAGCCCGAAGGCCCTAGCCGACGAGCAGTACTTC. Translated: CASSPKALADEQYF. V usage is TRBV7-2 and J usage is TRBJ2-7, with D possibly matching TRBD2 (5 bases). Trimming stripped 5 bases from V and 5 bases from J, with 16 bases between. The germline gives CDR1 SGHTA, CDR2 FQGNSA. There are 14 residues in the CDR3.

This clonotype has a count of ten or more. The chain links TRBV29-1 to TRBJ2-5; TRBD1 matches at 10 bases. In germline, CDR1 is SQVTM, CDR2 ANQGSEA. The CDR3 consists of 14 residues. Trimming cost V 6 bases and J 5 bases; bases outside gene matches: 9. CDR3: CSVQRDRGLETQYF. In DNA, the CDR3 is TGCAGCGTACAAAGGGACAGGGGTTTGGAGACCCAGTACTTC.

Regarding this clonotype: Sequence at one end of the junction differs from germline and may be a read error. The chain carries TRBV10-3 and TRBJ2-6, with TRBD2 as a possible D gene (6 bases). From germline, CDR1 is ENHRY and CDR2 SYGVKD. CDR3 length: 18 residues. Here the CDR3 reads CASSYRGRSHSGANVLTF. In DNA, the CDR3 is TGTGCCAGCAGTTATCGAGGGAGGTCCCATTCTGGGGCCAACGTCCTGACTTTC.

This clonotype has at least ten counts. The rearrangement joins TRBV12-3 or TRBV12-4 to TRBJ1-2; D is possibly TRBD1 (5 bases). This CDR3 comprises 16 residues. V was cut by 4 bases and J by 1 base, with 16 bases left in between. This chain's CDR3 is CASSYGTEVVNYGYTF. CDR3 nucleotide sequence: TGTGCCAGCAGTTACGGGACCGAGGTTGTTAACTATGGCTACACCTTC.

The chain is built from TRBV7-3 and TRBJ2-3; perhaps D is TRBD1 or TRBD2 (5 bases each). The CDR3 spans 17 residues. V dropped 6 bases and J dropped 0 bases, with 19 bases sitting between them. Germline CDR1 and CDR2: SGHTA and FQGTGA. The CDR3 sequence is CASSDPREGISTDTQYF. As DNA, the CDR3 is TGTGCCAGCAGTGACCCGAGAGAGGGGATTAGCACAGATACGCAGTATTTT.